The entry below describes one TCR beta chain. This sample is part of a study of T-cell reconstitution after alpha-beta-depleted transplantation in children. Molecular barcoding with unique molecular identifiers was used for the TCRbeta library. TCRdb recomputed calls from the PCR reads with MiXCR, one row per CDR3 protein. The data hold around 360,000 distinct CDR3 sequences, with 10% observed a single time. The TCR sequence derives from a human donor who donated a stem cell graft to a child with acute lymphoblastic leukemia. The sequences come from PBMCs from the stem cell graft donor, collected from the stem cell graft.

Here the CDR3 reads CASSGTLAGQETQYF. The CDR3 coding sequence is TGTGCCAGCAGCGGTACACTAGCGGGACAAGAGACCCAGTACTTC. The gene calls are TRBV3-1 and TRBJ2-5; TRBD2 agrees at 10 bases. The V gene's germline CDR1 is LGHDT and CDR2 YNNKEL (reference sequence). V lost 5 bases, J lost 2 bases, and 5 bases stayed unmatched. The CDR3 totals 15 residues.